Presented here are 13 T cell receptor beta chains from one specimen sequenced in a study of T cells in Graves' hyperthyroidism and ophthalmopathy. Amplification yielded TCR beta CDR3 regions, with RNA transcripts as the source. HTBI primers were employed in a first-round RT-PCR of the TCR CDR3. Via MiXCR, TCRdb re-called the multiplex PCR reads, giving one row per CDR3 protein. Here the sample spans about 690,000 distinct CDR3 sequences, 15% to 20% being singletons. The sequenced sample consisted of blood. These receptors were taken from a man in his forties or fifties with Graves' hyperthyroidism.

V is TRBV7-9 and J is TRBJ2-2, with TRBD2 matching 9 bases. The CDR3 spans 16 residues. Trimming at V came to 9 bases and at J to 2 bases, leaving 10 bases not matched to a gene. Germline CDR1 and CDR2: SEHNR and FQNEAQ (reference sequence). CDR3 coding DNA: TGTGCCAGTACGAGTGGGCTAGCGGGAAACACCGGGGAGCTGTTTTTT. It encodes CASTSGLAGNTGELFF. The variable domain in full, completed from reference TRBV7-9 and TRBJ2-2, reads DTGVSQNPRHKITKRGQNVTFRCDPISEHNRLYWYRQTLGQGPEFLTYFQNEAQLEKSRLLSDRFSAERPKGSFSTLEIQRTEQGDSAMYLCASTSGLAGNTGELFFGEGSRLTVL.

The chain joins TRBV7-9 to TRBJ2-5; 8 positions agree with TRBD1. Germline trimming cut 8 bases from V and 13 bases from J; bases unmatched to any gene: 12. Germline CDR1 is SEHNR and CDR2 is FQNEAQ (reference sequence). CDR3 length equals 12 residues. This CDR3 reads CASETGGRSPYF. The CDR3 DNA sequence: TGTGCCAGCGAAACAGGGGGTCGTTCCCCGTACTTC.

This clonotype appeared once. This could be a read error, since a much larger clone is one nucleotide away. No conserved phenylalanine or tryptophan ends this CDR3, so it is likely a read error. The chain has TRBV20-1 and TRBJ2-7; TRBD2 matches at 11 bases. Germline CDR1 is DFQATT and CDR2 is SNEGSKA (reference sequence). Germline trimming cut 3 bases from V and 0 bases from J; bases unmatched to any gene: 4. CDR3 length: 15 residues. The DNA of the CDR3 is TGCAGTGCTAGCTTTACTAGCGGGAGCTCCTACGAGCAGTACCTC. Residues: CSASFTSGSSYEQYL.

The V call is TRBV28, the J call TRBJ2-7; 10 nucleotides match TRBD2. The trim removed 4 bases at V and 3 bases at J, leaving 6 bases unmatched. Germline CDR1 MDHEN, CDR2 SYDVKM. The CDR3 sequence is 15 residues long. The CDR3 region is CASSSTLAGVYEQYF. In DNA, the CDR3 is TGTGCCAGCAGTTCCACGCTAGCGGGAGTCTACGAGCAGTACTTC. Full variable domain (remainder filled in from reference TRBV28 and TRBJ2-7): DVKVTQSSRYLVKRTGEKVFLECVQDMDHENMFWYRQDPGLGLRLIYFSYDVKMKEKGDIPEGYSVSREKKERFSLILESASTNQTSMYLCASSSTLAGVYEQYFGPGTRLTVT.

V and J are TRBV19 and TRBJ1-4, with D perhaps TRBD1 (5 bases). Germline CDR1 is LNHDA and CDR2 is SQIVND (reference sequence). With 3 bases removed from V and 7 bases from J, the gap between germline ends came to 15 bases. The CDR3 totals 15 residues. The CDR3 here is CASSIVGDRFEKLFF. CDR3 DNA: TGTGCCAGTAGTATCGTGGGGGATCGGTTTGAAAAACTGTTTTTT. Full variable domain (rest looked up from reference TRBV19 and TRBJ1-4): DGGITQSPKYLFRKEGQNVTLSCEQNLNHDAMYWYRQDPGQGLRLIYYSQIVNDFQKGDIAEGYSVSREKKESFPLTVTSAQKNPTAFYLCASSIVGDRFEKLFFGSGTQLSVL.

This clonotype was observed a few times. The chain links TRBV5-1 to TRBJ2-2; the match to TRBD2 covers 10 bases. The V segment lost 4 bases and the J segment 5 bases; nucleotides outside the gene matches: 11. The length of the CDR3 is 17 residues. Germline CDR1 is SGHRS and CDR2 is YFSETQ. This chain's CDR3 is CASSPISIAGGTGELFF. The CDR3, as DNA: TGCGCCAGCAGCCCAATATCCATAGCGGGAGGAACCGGGGAGCTGTTTTTT.

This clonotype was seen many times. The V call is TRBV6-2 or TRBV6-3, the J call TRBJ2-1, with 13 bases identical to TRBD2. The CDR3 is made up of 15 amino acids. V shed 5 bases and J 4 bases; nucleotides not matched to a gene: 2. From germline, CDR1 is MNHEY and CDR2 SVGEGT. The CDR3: CASSKLAGGYNEQFF. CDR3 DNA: TGTGCCAGCAGTAAACTAGCGGGAGGGTACAATGAGCAGTTCTTC.

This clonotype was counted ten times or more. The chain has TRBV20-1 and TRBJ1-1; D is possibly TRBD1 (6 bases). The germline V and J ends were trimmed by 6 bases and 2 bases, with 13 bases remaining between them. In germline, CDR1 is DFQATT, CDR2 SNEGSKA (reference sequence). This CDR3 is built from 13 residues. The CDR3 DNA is TGCAGTGCGAGTGGGACATCAAACACTGAAGCTTTCTTT. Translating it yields CSASGTSNTEAFF.

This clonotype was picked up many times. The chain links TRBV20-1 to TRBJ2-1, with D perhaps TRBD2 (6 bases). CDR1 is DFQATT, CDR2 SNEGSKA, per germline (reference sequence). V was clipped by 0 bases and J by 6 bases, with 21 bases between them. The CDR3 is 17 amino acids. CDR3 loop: CSARDGGFWAASNEQFF. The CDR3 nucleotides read TGCAGTGCTAGAGATGGAGGGTTCTGGGCAGCCTCCAATGAGCAGTTCTTC.

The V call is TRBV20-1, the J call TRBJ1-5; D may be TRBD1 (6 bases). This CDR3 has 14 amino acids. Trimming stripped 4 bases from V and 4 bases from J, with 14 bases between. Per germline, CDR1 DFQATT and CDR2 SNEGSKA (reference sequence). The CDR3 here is CSATGGEENQPQHF. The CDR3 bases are TGCAGTGCTACCGGGGGCGAGGAGAATCAGCCCCAGCATTTT.

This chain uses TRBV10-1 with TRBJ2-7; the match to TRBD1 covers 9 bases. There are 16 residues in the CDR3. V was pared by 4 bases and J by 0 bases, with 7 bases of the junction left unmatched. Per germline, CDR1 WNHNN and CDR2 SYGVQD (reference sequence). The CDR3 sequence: CASSVGPGQGSYEQYF. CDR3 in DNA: TGCGCCAGCAGTGTAGGCCCGGGACAGGGCTCCTACGAGCAGTACTTC.

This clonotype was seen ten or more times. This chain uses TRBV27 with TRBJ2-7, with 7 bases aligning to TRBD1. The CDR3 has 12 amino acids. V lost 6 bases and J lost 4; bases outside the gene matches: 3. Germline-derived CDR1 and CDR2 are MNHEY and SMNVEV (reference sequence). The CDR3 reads CASRGQVYEQYF. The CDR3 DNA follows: TGTGCCAGCAGAGGACAGGTTTACGAGCAGTACTTC.

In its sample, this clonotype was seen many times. The CDR3 loop is CASSSRQGVEKLFF. CDR3 bases: TGTGCCAGCAGTTCGCGTCAGGGGGTTGAAAAACTGTTTTTT. This chain joins TRBV27 and TRBJ1-4; 7 nucleotides match TRBD1. The V gene's germline CDR1 is MNHEY and CDR2 SMNVEV (reference sequence). J was trimmed by 7 bases and V by 4 bases; bases with no gene match: 6. This CDR3 comprises 14 residues.